Shown below are 16 T cell receptor beta chains from a single sample sequenced in a study of control samples from healthy donors and cancer patients. TCRdb's table, derived via immunoSEQ multiplex PCR, lists solely in-frame clones and lacks some. The sample contains 25,000 to 30,000 clones, around 90% of which appear only once. Sequences were obtained from formalin-fixed, paraffin-embedded tissue. These receptor sequences come from a female donor with melanoma.

This sequence joins TRBV7-2 and TRBJ2-3, with TRBD1 matching over 8 bases. V was clipped by 2 bases and J by 3 bases; unmatched bases: 13. This CDR3 region has 18 residues. The germline V gene has CDR1 SGHTA and CDR2 FQGNSA. The CDR3 here is CASSLIGLTGAMTDTQYF. The CDR3 DNA is TGTGCCAGCAGCTTAATAGGCCTGACAGGGGCTATGACAGATACGCAGTATTTT.

The J gene is TRBJ2-3, the V gene TRBV2, with D perhaps TRBD2 (6 bases). Trimming removed 11 bases at V and 1 base at J, with 19 bases between. CDR3 length equals 15 residues. Germline loops: CDR1 SNHLY, CDR2 FYNNEI. In nucleotides, the CDR3 is TGTGCCGGCACGAAGACTGGCGGGGGCACAGATACGCAGTATTTT. Amino acid sequence: CAGTKTGGGTDTQYF.

This chain joins TRBV27 and TRBJ2-7; the match to TRBD2 covers 8 bases. The CDR3 is made up of 16 amino acids. The trim removed 2 bases at V and 2 bases at J, leaving 8 bases unmatched. Germline V gene data show CDR1 as MNHEY and CDR2 as SMNVEV (reference sequence). CDR3 sequence (DNA): TGTGCCAGCAGTTTAGGGGCAAGCGGGGGTGCCTACGAGCAGTACTTC. The encoded protein is CASSLGASGGAYEQYF.

On this clone: At one end the junction does not follow the germline gene, possibly because of a read error. The J gene is TRBJ1-4, the V gene TRBV27; the D gene is possibly TRBD1 (6 bases). CDR1 is MNHEY, CDR2 SMNVEV, per germline (reference sequence). CDR3 length: 11 amino acids. CDR3 bases: TGTGCCAGCAGTTTAAGGACAGAAGATTGGTTT. Protein sequence: CASSLRTEDWF. Full variable domain (rest looked up from reference TRBV27 and TRBJ1-4): EAQVTQNPRYLITVTGKKLTVTCSQNMNHEYMSWYRQDPGLGLRQIYYSMNVEVTDKGDVPEGYKVSRKEKRNFPLILESPSPNQTSLYFCASSLRTEDWFGSGTQLSVL.

The V and J genes are TRBV2 and TRBJ1-5; 9 positions agree with TRBD1. CDR1 and CDR2 (germline): SNHLY, FYNNEI. Unmatched junction bases numbered 7, after V lost 6 bases and J lost 7 bases. The CDR3 extends over 14 amino acids. The CDR3 DNA is TGTGCCAGCAGACCGGACAGGGGCAGCCAGCCCCAGCATTTT. Its translation is CASRPDRGSQPQHF.

The gene calls are TRBV5-1 and TRBJ1-1, with 9 bases lining up with TRBD1. The length of the CDR3 is 16 residues. The V and J ends lost 4 bases and 5 bases, in that order; junction bases with no gene match: 12. In germline, CDR1 is SGHRS, CDR2 YFSETQ. The CDR3 nucleotides read TGCGCCAGCAGCCTTCTCCTACAGGGGGCTGGGACTGAAGCTTTCTTT. It specifies CASSLLLQGAGTEAFF.

The chain couples TRBV3-1 (or the pseudogene TRBV3-2) to TRBJ2-1, with 9 bases matching TRBD2. The ends lost 1 base at V and 9 bases at J; junction bases unmatched: 13. The CDR3 runs to 17 residues. Germline V gene data show CDR1 as LGHDT and CDR2 as YNNKEL (reference sequence). The DNA for the CDR3 is TGTGCCAGCAGCCAAGGGCTAGCGGGAACCACCTGGGGTGAGCAGTTCTTC. This translates into CASSQGLAGTTWGEQFF.

This clone is medium-sized. The chain employs TRBV6-1 and TRBJ2-6, with D possibly TRBD2 on 7 matching bases. V lost 2 bases and J lost 1, with 12 bases in between. Germline-derived CDR1 and CDR2 are MNHNS and SASEGT. CDR3 length: 17 amino acids. CDR3 protein: CASSEQRGASGANVLTF. The CDR3 coding sequence is TGTGCCAGCAGTGAACAACGGGGGGCATCTGGGGCCAACGTCCTGACTTTC.

The chain links TRBV11-1 to TRBJ2-2; no reliable D call. CDR1 and CDR2 (germline): SGHAT, FQDESV (reference sequence). Deletions cut 4 bases from V and 6 bases from J, with 3 bases between. The CDR3 is 11 amino acids. The CDR3: CASSWSGELFF. CDR3 coding DNA: TGTGCCAGCAGCTGGTCCGGGGAGCTGTTTTTT.

The chain joins TRBV7-9 to TRBJ1-2; 7 nucleotides agree with TRBD1. Germline values: CDR1 SEHNR, CDR2 FQNEAQ (reference sequence). The CDR3 contains 13 residues. V shed 5 bases and J 4 bases; nucleotides not matched to a gene: 4. In DNA, the CDR3 is TGTGCCAGCAGCCTGGGACAGATCTATGGCTACACCTTC. Residues: CASSLGQIYGYTF.

This rearrangement joins TRBV11-2 to TRBJ1-2; the match to TRBD1 covers 10 bases. In germline, CDR1 is SGHAT, CDR2 FQNNGV. J gave up 4 bases and V 1 base, and 3 bases lay outside the gene matches. The CDR3 consists of 15 residues. The CDR3 sequence: CASSLGQGALYGYTF. DNA for the CDR3: TGTGCCAGCAGCTTAGGACAGGGGGCTCTCTATGGCTACACCTTC.

The V call is TRBV19, the J call TRBJ2-1; possible D gene TRBD2, 6 bases. Looked up from germline, CDR1 is LNHDA and CDR2 is SQIVND (reference sequence). The V end was cut by 5 bases, the J end by 7 bases, with 21 bases between. The CDR3 sequence is 16 residues long. For the CDR3, the DNA is TGTGCCAGTAGTGATTTAAAACTAACCGGGGGAAATGAGCAGTTCTTC. Its protein is CASSDLKLTGGNEQFF.

The sample holds a few counts of this clone. The chain employs TRBV18 and TRBJ1-5, with 7 bases identical to TRBD1. J gave up 7 bases and V 5 bases, and 14 bases lay outside the gene matches. The CDR3 has 16 amino acids. CDR1 KGHSH and CDR2 LQKENI come from the germline V gene. CDR3 residues: CASSTGVTGNGQPQHF. In nucleotides, the CDR3 is TGTGCCAGCTCAACGGGAGTGACAGGGAACGGGCAGCCCCAGCATTTT.

The chain links TRBV9 to TRBJ2-5, with no clear D. The germline gives CDR1 SGDLS, CDR2 YYNGEE. The CDR3 is made up of 14 amino acids. V was clipped by 0 bases and J by 1 base, with 7 bases between them. CDR3 bases: TGTGCCAGCAGCGTAGATCGCCTCCAAGAGACCCAGTACTTC. Translating it yields CASSVDRLQETQYF.

Only one count was recorded for this clone. V is TRBV15 and J is TRBJ1-6; TRBD1 matches 8 bases. V lost 3 bases to trimming and J lost 7 bases; unmatched junction nucleotides: 5. This CDR3 comprises 15 residues. Germline CDR1 is LNHNV and CDR2 is YYDKDF (reference sequence). The CDR3 DNA sequence: TGTGCCACCAGCAGGGACAGGGAAAGAAATTCACCCCTCCACTTT. Its translation is CATSRDRERNSPLHF.

The chain recombines TRBV30 with TRBJ1-1, with a possible D match to TRBD1 (5 bases). The CDR3 is 15 residues long. With 0 bases removed from V and 0 bases from J, the gap between germline ends came to 11 bases. Germline CDR1 reads GTSNPN; CDR2 reads SVGIG (reference sequence). Written as DNA, the CDR3 is TGTGCCTGGAGTGTAGAAGGGGCTGTGAACACTGAAGCTTTCTTT. This sequence encodes CAWSVEGAVNTEAFF.